This T cell receptor beta chain was captured in a study of T cell responses to AZD1222 COVID-19 vaccine. Study observations and caveats: Spike was spanned by vaccine-associated CD4 TCRs, which were dominant at 160-218 and 743-854. Unmutated variant regions are reportedly targeted by nearly half of spike-specific TCRs. Spike-specific TCR depth and breadth grew after two AZD1222 doses. Only a handful of people who got AZD1222 tested seropositive at baseline.

The data were produced by immunoSEQ multiplex PCR, yet TCRdb's version contains in-frame clones alone and is incomplete. This sample has some 97,000 clones, with about 93% found just once. This CDR3 comprises 15 residues. Looked up from germline, CDR1 is MDHEN and CDR2 is SYDVKM. J lost 5 bases, V lost 8 bases, and 8 bases had no gene match. About this clone: Its cognate antigen is unknown.

This chain links TRBV28 with TRBJ2-5; 13 nucleotides match TRBD2. The TCR comes from an adult in good health. Sequencing used peripheral blood, obtained on day 0 of AZD1222 vaccination. The CDR3 is CASRTSGRARETQYF. The CDR3 DNA sequence: TGTGCCAGCCGTACTAGCGGGAGGGCCCGGGAGACCCAGTACTTC.